The 15 T cell receptor beta chains below come from one sample, sequenced in a study of T cells expressing NK-cell markers. TCRdb reprocessed the 5' RACE reads and stores each CDR3 protein as one record, lacking DNA. In all, the sample yields 150,000 to 160,000 distinct CDR3 sequences. The sample taken for sequencing was blood T cells: a sorted CD56 or NKG2C T cell subset, CD4+ or CD8+ T cells, or bulk PBMC T cells (not recorded which). The receptors were sampled from a woman between 45 and 65 years old in good health.

V is TRBV20-1 and J is TRBJ2-2. Germline V gene lookup returns CDR1 DFQATT and CDR2 SNEGSKA (reference sequence). The length of the CDR3 is 13 residues. CDR3 protein: CSARDQHTGELFF.

The rearrangement links TRBV10-3 to TRBJ2-5; TCRdb returns TRBD1, unconfirmable since there is no DNA. The CDR3 contains 12 residues. Germline assignment: CDR1 ENHRY and CDR2 SYGVKD. CDR3 in amino acids: CAISEAGETQYF.

This sequence joins TRBV6-2 or TRBV6-3 and TRBJ2-3; TCRdb proposes TRBD2, but this gene call is untestable without DNA. Germline values: CDR1 MNHEY, CDR2 SVGEGT. The CDR3 runs to 16 residues. The CDR3 loop reads CASSDGLAGLTDTQYF.

The rearrangement joins TRBV18 to TRBJ2-1. Germline loops: CDR1 KGHSH, CDR2 LQKENI. CDR3 length: 13 residues. CDR3: CASSPPTPNEQFF.

The chain combines TRBV7-6 with TRBJ1-1; TCRdb proposes TRBD1, but this gene call is untestable without DNA. CDR3 length equals 15 residues. Germline V gene data show CDR1 as SGHVS and CDR2 as FNYEAQ. The CDR3 sequence: CASSLRTASYTEAFF.

CDR3 region: CASRSMDEQYF. This sequence joins TRBV7-9 and TRBJ2-7. Germline-derived CDR1 and CDR2 are SEHNR and FQNEAQ (reference sequence). This CDR3 region has 11 residues.

The rearrangement joins TRBV10-3 to TRBJ2-7; with no DNA, the TCRdb D assignment of TRBD2 cannot be verified. Germline V gene sequence: CDR1 ENHRY, CDR2 SYGVKD. The CDR3 sequence is 14 residues long. CDR3 protein: CAISEGSGPYEQYF.

The chain employs TRBV20-1 and TRBJ2-7; the TCRdb D gene call, TRBD2, has no DNA to confirm it. The CDR3 extends over 13 amino acids. The V gene's germline CDR1 is DFQATT and CDR2 SNEGSKA (reference sequence). CDR3 loop: CSAGLAGAGEQYF.

The chain employs TRBV10-2 and TRBJ1-2; with no DNA, the TCRdb D assignment of TRBD1 cannot be verified. CDR1 is WSHSY, CDR2 SAAADI, per germline. The CDR3 runs to 14 residues. CDR3 amino acids: CASSEWDRDPLYTF.

The V gene is TRBV12-3 or TRBV12-4, the J gene TRBJ1-1; TCRdb's D call of TRBD1 is untestable without DNA. The CDR3 covers 16 residues. The CDR3 reads CASRHLEWAVNTEAFF.

CDR3 in amino acids: CASSLPSGIISYNEQFF. The chain has TRBV11-2 and TRBJ2-1; TCRdb's D call of TRBD2 is untestable without DNA. CDR1 and CDR2 from the germline V gene are SGHAT and FQNNGV. CDR3 length: 17 amino acids. Full variable domain (missing parts from reference TRBV11-2 and TRBJ2-1): EAGVAQSPRYKIIEKRQSVAFWCNPISGHATLYWYQQILGQGPKLLIQFQNNGVVDDSQLPKDRFSAERLKGVDSTLKIQPAKLEDSAVYLCASSLPSGIISYNEQFFGPGTRLTVL.

V gene TRBV10-3 combines with J gene TRBJ1-2; TCRdb indicates TRBD1, and absent DNA this call remains unverified. Germline loops: CDR1 ENHRY, CDR2 SYGVKD. The CDR3 sequence is 16 residues long. The CDR3 loop reads CAISGRDRGVVYGYTF.

This chain connects TRBV20-1 to TRBJ1-3; the TCRdb call, TRBD1, lacks DNA for checking. Germline CDR1 is DFQATT and CDR2 is SNEGSKA (reference sequence). There are 14 residues in the CDR3. The CDR3 spells CSALRQDHGNTIYF.

CDR3 region: CASALAGGERNEQFF. This chain connects TRBV28 to TRBJ2-1; the D call from TCRdb, TRBD2, cannot be confirmed without DNA. Germline V gives CDR1 MDHEN, CDR2 SYDVKM. This CDR3 has 15 residues. Combining the CDR3 with reference TRBV28 and TRBJ2-1 gives the whole variable domain DVKVTQSSRYLVKRTGEKVFLECVQDMDHENMFWYRQDPGLGLRLIYFSYDVKMKEKGDIPEGYSVSREKKERFSLILESASTNQTSMYLCASALAGGERNEQFFGPGTRLTVL.

The chain joins TRBV4-1 to TRBJ2-3; TCRdb calls TRBD2, which cannot be checked without DNA. The CDR3 contains 16 residues. The germline gives CDR1 MGHRA, CDR2 YSYEKL. The CDR3 here is CASSQALAGGADTQYF.